This record looks at one T cell receptor (beta chain) sequence and its context. The antigen remains undetermined. Next came a second PCR, run for roughly 6 to 11 cycles, which used a sample-barcoded 5' primer along with a J-beta primer mix. A template-switch adaptor with 12 random nucleotides tagged each cDNA molecule. Using its own MiXCR run on the 5' RACE reads, TCRdb lists one record per CDR3 protein. The table includes hundreds of thousands of distinct CDR3 sequences, about 62% detected once. It was approximately 10 milliliters of peripheral blood that were drawn from each donor. The CDR3 has 14 residues. Trimming removed 6 bases from V and 11 bases from J, with 22 bases in between. The data derive from a study of blood T cells in healthy people across ages. General study findings and limits: Naive T cell percentage by flow cytometry tracked strongly with beta diversity.

V and J are TRBV12-3 or TRBV12-4 and TRBJ2-5; a possible D gene is TRBD1 (6 bases). The receptor's source is a man aged 25-45 years in good health. Sequencing used blood. In nucleotides, the CDR3 is TGTGCCAGCAGGTCGGGGACCCCCAAGGGGGAGCAGTACTTC. Its translation is CASRSGTPKGEQYF.